The 29 T cell receptor beta chains presented below share a single source sample, sequenced in a study of T cell responses to AZD1222 COVID-19 vaccine. The data were produced by immunoSEQ multiplex PCR, yet TCRdb's version contains in-frame clones alone and is incomplete. The table includes around 140,000 clones, roughly 93% detected once. Sequencing was performed on peripheral blood, taken after recovery from COVID-19. These TCRs come from an adult who had recovered from COVID-19.

This chain uses TRBV21-1 with TRBJ1-5; whether TRBD1, the table's D call, matches the DNA was not checked. TRBV21-1 is shown as a pseudogene. The CDR3 totals 11 residues. CDR3 residues: CASSTNQPQHF. In nucleotides, the CDR3 is TGTGCCAGCAGCACAAATCAGCCCCAGCATTTT.

A single count supports this clone. A read error may account for a junction end that differs from germline. The chain has TRBV19 and TRBJ2-3; 8 positions agree with TRBD1. The CDR3 is 13 amino acids. Germline V gene sequence: CDR1 LNHDA, CDR2 SQIVND (reference sequence). CDR3 amino acids: CASSQPGTGTQYF. CDR3 coding DNA: TGTGCCAGTAGTCAACCCGGGACAGGTACGCAGTATTTT. The whole variable domain, remainder taken from reference TRBV19 and TRBJ2-3, is DGGITQSPKYLFRKEGQNVTLSCEQNLNHDAMYWYRQDPGQGLRLIYYSQIVNDFQKGDIAEGYSVSREKKESFPLTVTSAQKNPTAFYLCASSQPGTGTQYFGPGTRLTVL.

J is TRBJ1-6 and V is TRBV5-1; 11 bases line up with TRBD1. The germline V gene encodes CDR1 SGHRS and CDR2 YFSETQ. V was clipped by 4 bases and J by 10 bases; unmatched bases: 13. This CDR3 comprises 17 residues. The CDR3 is CASSAGTGGILGSPLHF. In DNA form, the CDR3 reads TGCGCCAGCAGCGCCGGGACAGGGGGTATCCTAGGCTCACCCCTCCACTTT.

The chain couples TRBV7-6 to TRBJ1-2, with 8 positions matching TRBD1. Germline loops: CDR1 SGHVS, CDR2 FNYEAQ. This CDR3 contains 15 residues. V was clipped by 4 bases and J by 4 bases; unmatched bases: 8. This CDR3 is CASSSDRQGAYGYTF. The CDR3 DNA reads as TGTGCCAGCAGCTCCGACCGGCAGGGGGCCTATGGCTACACCTTC.

This clone occurred a few times. This chain joins TRBV15 and TRBJ2-1; 9 bases agree with TRBD2. The CDR3 consists of 16 residues. Germline values: CDR1 LNHNV, CDR2 YYDKDF (reference sequence). V was pared by 3 bases and J by 2 bases, with 5 bases of the junction left unmatched. CDR3 region: CATSSILAGPYNEQFF. The CDR3 DNA is TGTGCCACCAGCAGCATTCTAGCGGGACCCTACAATGAGCAGTTCTTC. The full variable domain, completed using reference TRBV15 and TRBJ2-1, is DAMVIQNPRYQVTQFGKPVTLSCSQTLNHNVMYWYQQKSSQAPKLLFHYYDKDFNNEADTPDNFQSRRPNTSFCFLDIRSPGLGDTAMYLCATSSILAGPYNEQFFGPGTRLTVL.

The V and J genes are TRBV5-1 and TRBJ2-1; TRBD2 agrees at 7 bases. Per germline, CDR1 SGHRS and CDR2 YFSETQ. CDR3 length: 16 residues. Unmatched junction bases numbered 4, after V lost 1 base and J lost 0 bases. The CDR3 sequence: CASSLSSGGSYNEQFF. The CDR3 DNA is TGCGCCAGCAGCTTGTCTTCGGGAGGCTCCTACAATGAGCAGTTCTTC.

The chain links TRBV10-3 to TRBJ1-4; 7 nucleotides line up with TRBD1. Germline CDR1 reads ENHRY; CDR2 reads SYGVKD. There are 14 residues in the CDR3. V lost 4 bases to trimming and J lost 1 base; unmatched junction nucleotides: 0. The chain's CDR3 is CAISGQGTNEKLFF. The CDR3 DNA follows: TGTGCCATCAGTGGACAGGGAACTAATGAAAAACTGTTTTTT.

The genes are TRBV30 and TRBJ2-7, with 8 positions matching TRBD1. V lost 4 bases to trimming and J lost 2 bases; unmatched junction nucleotides: 10. From germline, CDR1 is GTSNPN and CDR2 SVGIG (reference sequence). This CDR3 region has 15 residues. CDR3 sequence reads: CAWNPRQGRPYEQYF. CDR3 bases: TGTGCCTGGAACCCAAGACAGGGGCGACCCTACGAGCAGTACTTC. Full variable domain (rest looked up from reference TRBV30 and TRBJ2-7): SQTIHQWPATLVQPVGSPLSLECTVEGTSNPNLYWYRQAAGRGLQLLFYSVGIGQISSEVPQNLSASRPQDRQFILSSKKLLLSDSGFYLCAWNPRQGRPYEQYFGPGTRLTVT.

The chain carries TRBV28 and TRBJ2-7; D unclear. CDR1 and CDR2 from the germline V gene are MDHEN and SYDVKM. There are 12 residues in the CDR3. Trimming took off 5 bases at V and 3 bases at J, with 8 bases between the two ends. CDR3 in amino acids: CASSASGYEQYF. The CDR3 DNA reads TGTGCCAGCAGTGCCTCGGGCTACGAGCAGTACTTC.

The chain couples TRBV28 to TRBJ2-5; perhaps D is TRBD1 or TRBD2 (5 bases each). The ends were cut back, 8 bases at V and 6 bases at J, with 16 bases in the middle. In germline, CDR1 is MDHEN, CDR2 SYDVKM. The CDR3 loop spans 13 amino acids. The CDR3 sequence is CASLDNREKTQYF. The DNA of the CDR3 is TGTGCCAGCTTGGACAACCGGGAAAAGACCCAGTACTTC.

The chain joins TRBV28 to TRBJ1-5; 7 nucleotides align to TRBD1. The V and J ends lost 2 bases and 7 bases, in that order; junction bases with no gene match: 8. Germline values: CDR1 MDHEN, CDR2 SYDVKM. The CDR3 has 15 residues. CDR3 nucleotides: TGTGCCAGCAGTTTAGGCGACAGGGTAAACCAGCCCCAGCATTTT. Amino acids: CASSLGDRVNQPQHF.

The gene calls are TRBV6-5 and TRBJ1-1; no firm D call. The CDR3 extends over 15 amino acids. With 2 bases removed from V and 1 base from J, the gap between germline ends came to 11 bases. Looked up from germline, CDR1 is MNHEY and CDR2 is SVGAGI. DNA for the CDR3: TGTGCCAGCAGTTACGGAATCGCGGCGAACACTGAAGCTTTCTTT. Its protein is CASSYGIAANTEAFF.

V gene TRBV28 combines with J gene TRBJ2-2, with 7 bases matching TRBD2. This CDR3 is 16 amino acids long. With 10 bases clipped from V and 7 bases from J, the junction kept 18 bases outside the gene matches. Germline V CDR1 and CDR2: MDHEN, SYDVKM. The CDR3: CATSGFKGRARGELFF. In nucleotides, the CDR3 is TGTGCCACTTCCGGATTTAAGGGGAGGGCGCGCGGGGAGCTGTTTTTT.

The chain links TRBV7-9 to TRBJ1-5, with D maybe TRBD1 (5 bases). The CDR3 has 14 amino acids. Germline V gene data show CDR1 as SEHNR and CDR2 as FQNEAQ (reference sequence). V shed 5 bases and J shed 3 bases, with 11 bases lying between them. CDR3 sequence (DNA): TGTGCCAGCAGCCCCCCAGGGCCCAATCAGCCCCAGCATTTT. Amino acid sequence: CASSPPGPNQPQHF.

The V call is TRBV6-1, the J call TRBJ1-5; D is uncertain. Germline V gives CDR1 MNHNS, CDR2 SASEGT. The CDR3 length is 13 residues. V was pared by 2 bases and J by 2 bases, with 4 bases between. The CDR3 DNA reads as TGTGCCAGCAGTGAAAGTGGCAATCAGCCCCAGCATTTT. It codes for CASSESGNQPQHF.

This sequence joins TRBV5-4 and TRBJ2-1; 13 bases are a match to TRBD2. Germline V CDR1 and CDR2: SGHNT, YYREEE (reference sequence). The CDR3 length is 15 residues. With 2 bases clipped from V and 9 bases from J, the junction kept 5 bases outside the gene matches. The chain's CDR3 is CASSFTSGRASEQFF. The CDR3 DNA sequence: TGTGCCAGCAGCTTTACTAGCGGGAGGGCCAGTGAGCAGTTCTTC.

This clone appeared once. The V and J genes are TRBV3-1 (or the pseudogene TRBV3-2) and TRBJ2-7; D gene ambiguous. Trimming took off 1 base at V and 3 bases at J, with 7 bases between the two ends. The CDR3 loop spans 13 amino acids. In germline, CDR1 is LGHDT, CDR2 YNNKEL (reference sequence). The CDR3 coding sequence is TGTGCCAGCAGCCAAGCACTCCTCTACGAGCAGTACTTC. Translated: CASSQALLYEQYF.

The chain is built from TRBV29-1 and TRBJ2-7, with D perhaps matching TRBD2 (5 bases). Looked up from germline, CDR1 is SQVTM and CDR2 is ANQGSEA. V was trimmed by 6 bases and J by 4 bases, leaving 16 bases between them. The length of the CDR3 is 13 residues. CDR3 coding DNA: TGCAGCGTCGGACGGCCTGGACTTTACGAGCAGTACTTC. Protein: CSVGRPGLYEQYF.

The chain is built from TRBV11-2 and TRBJ2-2; 13 nucleotides agree with TRBD2. Germline CDR1 SGHAT, CDR2 FQNNGV. V lost 5 bases and J lost 0; bases outside the gene matches: 3. This CDR3 has 17 amino acids. The CDR3, as DNA: TGTGCCAGCAGCCGACTAGCGGGAGGTTCGAACACCGGGGAGCTGTTTTTT. This codes for CASSRLAGGSNTGELFF. The entire variable domain, with the rest obtained from reference TRBV11-2 and TRBJ2-2, is as follows: EAGVAQSPRYKIIEKRQSVAFWCNPISGHATLYWYQQILGQGPKLLIQFQNNGVVDDSQLPKDRFSAERLKGVDSTLKIQPAKLEDSAVYLCASSRLAGGSNTGELFFGEGSRLTVL.

Only one count was recorded for this clone. The gene calls are TRBV15 and TRBJ1-6; a possible D gene is TRBD1 (5 bases). Germline lookup yields CDR1 LNHNV and CDR2 YYDKDF (reference sequence). This CDR3 region has 15 residues. Trimming removed 0 bases at V and 6 bases at J, with 9 bases between. CDR3 in DNA: TGTGCCACCAGCAGAGAAAGGGGTTTTAATTCACCCCTCCACTTT. This sequence encodes CATSRERGFNSPLHF.

V usage is TRBV19 and J usage is TRBJ2-2; 9 bases are a match to TRBD1. V lost 6 bases and J lost 5; bases outside the gene matches: 13. From germline, CDR1 is LNHDA and CDR2 SQIVND (reference sequence). The CDR3 consists of 17 residues. CDR3 region: CASRAGTGRSGTGELFF. The CDR3 DNA follows: TGTGCCAGTAGGGCCGGGACAGGGCGTTCGGGAACCGGGGAGCTGTTTTTT.

The genes are TRBV5-1 and TRBJ2-1, with TRBD1 identical over 11 bases. CDR3 length: 16 residues. Unmatched junction bases numbered 9, after V lost 0 bases and J lost 10 bases. Germline V gives CDR1 SGHRS, CDR2 YFSETQ. CDR3 coding DNA: TGCGCCAGCAGCTTGGGTTTCGGACAGGGGGCACGGGAGCAGTTCTTC. Translating gives CASSLGFGQGAREQFF.

This clone occurred a few times. This rearrangement joins TRBV3-1 (or the pseudogene TRBV3-2) to TRBJ2-1, with 9 nucleotides matching TRBD2. V lost 4 bases, J lost 8 bases, and 12 bases stayed unmatched. The CDR3 consists of 16 residues. Germline CDR1 reads LGHDT; CDR2 reads YNNKEL (reference sequence). This CDR3 is CASSLRLAERLDEQFF. The CDR3 DNA is TGTGCCAGCAGCCTCCGACTAGCGGAGCGCCTCGATGAGCAGTTCTTC.

The CDR3 DNA is TGTGCCAGCAGCCTACCACCCCGGAGGGCCGTAACGAGCACCGGGGAGCTGTTTTTT. It specifies CASSLPPRRAVTSTGELFF. V gene TRBV7-9 combines with J gene TRBJ2-2, with a weak D call TRBD2 (6 bases). The CDR3 sequence is 19 residues long. From germline, CDR1 is SEHNR and CDR2 FQNEAQ (reference sequence). With 5 bases removed from V and 4 bases from J, the gap between germline ends came to 26 bases.

The J gene is TRBJ2-7, the V gene TRBV6-5; weak D call: TRBD1 (5 bases). CDR1 and CDR2 from the germline V gene are MNHEY and SVGAGI. Trimming took off 4 bases at V and 3 bases at J, with 10 bases between the two ends. This CDR3 contains 13 residues. CDR3: CASSWGSDYEQYF. The CDR3 nucleotides are TGTGCCAGCAGTTGGGGCTCCGACTACGAGCAGTACTTC.

The V gene is TRBV3-1 (or the pseudogene TRBV3-2), the J gene TRBJ2-7; 10 bases are shared with TRBD1. The CDR3 loop spans 14 amino acids. Germline V CDR1 and CDR2: LGHDT, YNNKEL (reference sequence). The J segment lost 13 bases and the V segment lost 5 bases, leaving 14 bases of the junction unmatched. This chain's CDR3 is CASSDGTGAIRVYF. The CDR3 nucleotides are TGTGCCAGCAGCGACGGGACAGGGGCCATCCGTGTCTACTTC.

The chain employs TRBV28 and TRBJ1-6, with D perhaps matching TRBD1 (6 bases). The V gene lost 6 bases and the J gene lost 9 bases, with 18 bases spanning the gap. CDR1 and CDR2 from the germline V gene are MDHEN and SYDVKM. The CDR3 runs to 15 residues. CDR3 DNA sequence: TGTGCCAGCAGCTCGGGGGGGCAGGACAGTTCACCCCTCCACTTT. It translates to CASSSGGQDSSPLHF.

The chain has TRBV7-9 and TRBJ2-1, with TRBD1 matching over 12 bases. V gave up 0 bases and J gave up 0 bases; unmatched junction bases: 6. Germline CDR1 SEHNR, CDR2 FQNEAQ (reference sequence). The CDR3 is 19 amino acids. The CDR3 loop reads CASSLAGTGGHSSYNEQFF. The CDR3 DNA sequence: TGTGCCAGCAGCTTAGCGGGGACAGGGGGCCATAGCTCCTACAATGAGCAGTTCTTC.

J is TRBJ2-7 and V is TRBV2; the D gene is possibly TRBD1 (6 bases). The V end was cut by 5 bases, the J end by 1 base, with 9 bases between. Germline loops: CDR1 SNHLY, CDR2 FYNNEI. The CDR3 covers 13 residues. CDR3 coding DNA: TGTGCCAGCAGTTTACAGGGATCCTACGAGCAGTACTTC. Its protein product is CASSLQGSYEQYF.